What follows are 12 T cell receptor beta chains derived from one specimen sequenced in a study of monozygotic twins with inflammatory bowel disease. TCRdb derives one entry per CDR3 protein from the 5' RACE reads, leaving out DNA. The repertoire shows 150,000 to 200,000 distinct CDR3 sequences; the top ten hold 7.4%. Sequenced input: blood. These TCRs come from a human donor with ulcerative colitis or Crohn's disease, or a healthy co-twin of an affected twin (not recorded which).

This chain connects TRBV28 to TRBJ2-5. Per germline, CDR1 MDHEN and CDR2 SYDVKM. The CDR3 covers 19 residues. The CDR3 region is CASSFTLKNRLPFQETQYF.

The chain's CDR3 is CASSLVEGANTEAFF. The J gene is TRBJ1-1, the V gene TRBV5-4; as DNA is missing, the TRBD1 call by TCRdb cannot be tested. The CDR3 runs 15 residues. Germline loops: CDR1 SGHNT, CDR2 YYREEE (reference sequence).

This chain connects TRBV6-2 or TRBV6-3 to TRBJ2-1; TCRdb's D call of TRBD2 is untestable without DNA. There are 15 residues in the CDR3. Germline V gene lookup returns CDR1 MNHEY and CDR2 SVGEGT. CDR3 protein: CASSYRLPSYNEQFF.

V and J are TRBV6-2 or TRBV6-3 and TRBJ2-2; TCRdb's assignment of TRBD2 cannot be checked, as there is no DNA. There are 21 residues in the CDR3. The germline V gene encodes CDR1 MNHEY and CDR2 SVGEGT. CDR3 residues: CASRRPRTSGSTDPDTGELFF.

The chain links TRBV12-3 or TRBV12-4 to TRBJ1-5; TCRdb reports TRBD1, a call that lacks DNA to check it against. The CDR3 totals 14 residues. CDR3: CASSFPPGGQPQHF.

This sequence joins TRBV27 and TRBJ2-3; TCRdb reports TRBD1, a call that lacks DNA to check it against. CDR1 and CDR2 (germline): MNHEY, SMNVEV (reference sequence). This CDR3 spans 15 amino acids. CDR3 sequence: CASSPRRGRTDTQYF.

The genes are TRBV7-9 and TRBJ2-1; TCRdb picks TRBD2, but there is no DNA to check that call. CDR3 length: 15 amino acids. CDR1 SEHNR and CDR2 FQNEAQ come from the germline V gene (reference sequence). The CDR3 loop reads CASSPGTSGRSEQFF.

This chain connects TRBV25-1 to TRBJ2-2; there is no DNA to check the TCRdb D call of TRBD1. Germline assignment: CDR1 MGHDK and CDR2 SYGVNS. The CDR3 covers 16 residues. CDR3 region: CASSEGGLPNTGELFF.

The chain recombines TRBV30 with TRBJ2-7. Looked up from germline, CDR1 is GTSNPN and CDR2 is SVGIG (reference sequence). CDR3 length: 14 amino acids. The CDR3 spells CAWSVRPTGYEQYF.

V is TRBV20-1 and J is TRBJ2-1. The CDR3 contains 15 residues. Germline V gene data show CDR1 as DFQATT and CDR2 as SNEGSKA (reference sequence). The CDR3 protein is CSARDSGGLGNEQFF.

The CDR3: CASRHRDEQFF. J is TRBJ2-1 and V is TRBV5-1. CDR3 length: 11 amino acids. Germline lookup yields CDR1 SGHRS and CDR2 YFSETQ.

J is TRBJ2-1 and V is TRBV7-9; TCRdb names TRBD1, which stays unverified in the absence of DNA. This CDR3 is 15 amino acids long. Per germline, CDR1 SEHNR and CDR2 FQNEAQ (reference sequence). The CDR3: CASSARSGVWNEQFF. Filled out from reference TRBV7-9 and TRBJ2-1, the complete variable domain reads DTGVSQNPRHKITKRGQNVTFRCDPISEHNRLYWYRQTLGQGPEFLTYFQNEAQLEKSRLLSDRFSAERPKGSFSTLEIQRTEQGDSAMYLCASSARSGVWNEQFFGPGTRLTVL.